Listed here are 15 T cell receptor beta chains from one sample, sequenced in a study of vaccination effects on CD4 cells after COVID-19 (dated by TCRdb to between 2021 and 2024). No antigen has been assigned to these receptors. In the ViraFEST assay, PBMC were stimulated with viral peptide pools, and antigen-specific CD4+ T cell clonotypes were then identified by expansion using TCR sequencing. After roughly 11 days of culture, CD4+ T cells were isolated with the EasySep CD4+ T cell isolation kit. Each participant got two doses of an mRNA SARS-CoV-2 vaccine, either BNT162b2 or mRNA-1273. The library was built by means of the immunoSEQ multiplex PCR assay. TCRdb limited this immuneACCESS table to in-frame rearrangements with V and J called. A share of clones is missing; checked studies link under half to unresolved V genes, and the rest is unexplained. The sample has 50,000 to 65,000 clones on record, around 73% of them singletons. Less than 1.5% of the sample is in the top ten clones.

The sequenced sample was CD4+ T cells from PBMCs cultured with HCoV-229E spike peptides, obtained after COVID-19 vaccination. This sample's cell subset or site label indicates: HCoV-229E spike overlapping peptide pool stimulation. These receptors were obtained from a human donor who received a COVID-19 vaccine.

This clone was seen just once. This chain uses TRBV2 with TRBJ2-3; tentatively, D is TRBD2 (5 bases). The CDR3 sequence is 13 residues long. CDR1 is SNHLY and CDR2 is FYNNEI in the germline V gene. Trimming took 7 bases from V and 0 from J, leaving 8 bases between them. The CDR3 DNA is TGTGCCAGCATGAGACTAAGCACAGATACGCAGTATTTT. It yields the protein CASMRLSTDTQYF.

This CDR3 reads CASSRADTQYF. The CDR3 coding sequence is TGTGCCAGCAGCCGAGCAGATACGCAGTATTTT. The chain is built from TRBV14 and TRBJ2-3; D ambiguous. The CDR3 spans 11 residues. The V end lost 4 bases, the J end lost 4 bases, and 3 bases lay between the germline ends. In germline, CDR1 is SGHDN, CDR2 FVKESK.

The rearrangement links TRBV9 to TRBJ1-4, with 7 bases identical to TRBD1. This CDR3 spans 15 amino acids. Trimming took 0 bases from V and 6 from J; bases not matched to a gene: 5. The germline CDR1 and CDR2 sequences are SGDLS and YYNGEE. DNA for the CDR3: TGTGCCAGCAGCGTAGGGGCAGGGGGTTATGAAAAACTGTTTTTT. Translated: CASSVGAGGYEKLFF.

The sample holds a few counts of this clone. The V gene is TRBV7-8, the J gene TRBJ2-7; possible D gene TRBD1, 5 bases. Germline CDR1 SGHVS, CDR2 FQNEAQ. The germline V and J ends were trimmed by 5 bases and 2 bases, with 10 bases remaining between them. The CDR3 loop spans 13 amino acids. CDR3 sequence: CASSADRTYEQYV. The CDR3 DNA follows: TGTGCCAGCAGCGCAGACAGAACCTACGAGCAGTACGTC.

The chain employs TRBV10-3 and TRBJ2-1, with 7 bases matching TRBD1. CDR1 and CDR2 from the germline V gene are ENHRY and SYGVKD. There are 13 residues in the CDR3. Losses at the gene ends were 6 bases for V and 6 bases for J; bases not matched to a gene: 5. As DNA, the CDR3 is TGTGCCATCAGCGAACAGGGGTCCAATGAGCAGTTCTTC. The encoded protein is CAISEQGSNEQFF.

The chain has TRBV11-1 and TRBJ1-1, with a possible D match to TRBD1 (5 bases). This CDR3 is 15 amino acids long. Trimming left V 8 bases short and J 1 base short, with 17 bases between. CDR1 and CDR2 (germline): SGHAT, FQDESV (reference sequence). The CDR3 is CASSQDTRGNTEAFF. The CDR3 bases are TGTGCCAGCTCACAGGACACGAGGGGGAACACTGAAGCTTTCTTT.

The chain is built from TRBV3-1 (or the pseudogene TRBV3-2) and TRBJ2-3; 12 bases are a match to TRBD2. V shed 4 bases, J shed 0 bases, and the junction held 8 bases outside the gene matches. Per germline, CDR1 LGHDT and CDR2 YNNKEL (reference sequence). The CDR3 extends over 18 amino acids. CDR3 sequence (DNA): TGTGCCAGCAGCCCGCGTACCGGACTAGCGGGGAGCACAGATACGCAGTATTTT. This codes for CASSPRTGLAGSTDTQYF.

This clone has only one observation. The chain joins TRBV6-4 to TRBJ1-2; D is uncertain. V dropped 0 bases and J dropped 1 base, with 9 bases sitting between them. The CDR3 covers 15 residues. In germline, CDR1 is MRHNA, CDR2 SNTAGT. Here the CDR3 reads CASSDSWQLNYGYTF. DNA of the CDR3: TGTGCCAGCAGTGACTCATGGCAACTTAACTATGGCTACACCTTC.

The J gene is TRBJ2-1, the V gene TRBV2, with 8 bases fitting TRBD1. Looked up from germline, CDR1 is SNHLY and CDR2 is FYNNEI. The CDR3 totals 15 residues. V lost 3 bases to trimming and J lost 8 bases; unmatched junction nucleotides: 9. The CDR3 reads CASSDRGLPGDEQFF. CDR3 nucleotide sequence: TGTGCCAGCAGTGACAGGGGGCTCCCTGGCGATGAGCAGTTCTTC.

This chain uses TRBV7-2 with TRBJ2-2, with TRBD1 matching 12 bases. The CDR3 has 17 residues. Germline V gene sequence: CDR1 SGHTA, CDR2 FQGNSA. V shed 1 base and J 6 bases; nucleotides not matched to a gene: 6. CDR3 DNA sequence: TGTGCCAGCAGCTTAGTGGGACAGGGGGCTTCAGCCGGGGAGCTGTTTTTT. Its translation: CASSLVGQGASAGELFF.

This sequence joins TRBV10-1 and TRBJ2-3; D may correspond to TRBD1 or TRBD2 (5 bases each). The CDR3 is made up of 12 amino acids. Germline V gene lookup returns CDR1 WNHNN and CDR2 SYGVQD (reference sequence). CDR3 in amino acids: CAGERPTDTQYF. The CDR3 DNA reads as TGCGCGGGGGAACGGCCCACAGATACGCAGTATTTT.

The chain combines TRBV5-1 with TRBJ2-5; D ambiguous. Germline V gene sequence: CDR1 SGHRS, CDR2 YFSETQ. The germline V and J ends were trimmed by 5 bases and 1 base, with 6 bases remaining between them. The CDR3 totals 12 residues. The CDR3 DNA reads as TGCGCCAGCAGTAAGTCCCAAGAGACCCAGTACTTC. Translation gives CASSKSQETQYF.

The CDR3 nucleotides are TGTGCCACGGGACAGGGGGCGACCGGGGAGCTGTTTTTT. Translated: CATGQGATGELFF. This sequence joins TRBV24-1 and TRBJ2-2; 12 bases fit TRBD1. The V gene end was trimmed by 10 bases and the J gene end by 5 bases; junction bases not matched to a gene: 1. CDR1 is KGHDR and CDR2 is SFDVKD in the germline V gene. CDR3 length equals 13 residues.

This clone was recorded only once. This chain uses TRBV2 with TRBJ2-7, with D maybe TRBD1 (5 bases). The CDR3 loop spans 13 amino acids. The germline gives CDR1 SNHLY, CDR2 FYNNEI. The germline V and J ends were trimmed by 5 bases and 3 bases, with 11 bases remaining between them. CDR3 sequence reads: CASSHDRFYEQYV. CDR3 coding DNA: TGTGCCAGCAGTCACGACAGATTCTACGAGCAGTACGTC.

In its sample, this clone was seen a few times. The chain has TRBV7-2 and TRBJ1-1; 7 bases match TRBD1. CDR1 and CDR2 (germline): SGHTA, FQGNSA. V lost 5 bases to trimming and J lost 0 bases; unmatched junction nucleotides: 9. This CDR3 is 16 amino acids long. This CDR3 is CASSPRLTGMNTEAFF. In DNA, the CDR3 is TGTGCCAGCAGCCCCCGACTGACAGGGATGAACACTGAAGCTTTCTTT.